The 15 T cell receptor beta chains listed next were all sequenced from one sample in a study of vaccination effects on CD4 cells after COVID-19. No cognate antigen is known for these TCRs. Method: immunoSEQ multiplex PCR; TCRdb's copy keeps in-frame clones and lacks some. The sample carries 52,000 or so clones, roughly two thirds recorded once. Sequencing in the ViraFEST assay came after antigen-specific CD4+ T cells had been expanded with viral peptide pools, which were used to stimulate PBMC. Following a roughly 11-day culture, CD4+ T cells were purified. Vaccine recipients, nucleocapsid antibody negative, had no prior SARS-CoV-2 infection. The specimen comprised CD4+ T cells from PBMCs cultured with SARS-CoV-2 spike peptides, sampled before COVID-19 vaccination. The origin of the receptors is a human donor who received a COVID-19 vaccine.

V is TRBV27 and J is TRBJ2-2; D gene uncertain. CDR1 and CDR2 (germline): MNHEY, SMNVEV (reference sequence). Trimming shortened V by 5 bases and J by 3 bases, and 7 bases separated the two germline ends. This CDR3 region has 13 residues. The CDR3 region is CASSPSYTGELFF. Written as DNA, the CDR3 is TGTGCCAGCAGTCCTAGTTACACCGGGGAGCTGTTTTTT.

This sequence joins TRBV5-5 and TRBJ1-5; D not resolved. The V gene's germline CDR1 is SGHKS and CDR2 YYEKEE (reference sequence). Trimming removed 0 bases from V and 3 bases from J, with 10 bases in between. The CDR3 extends over 15 amino acids. The CDR3 here is CASSLAIKSNQPQHF. The CDR3 DNA follows: TGTGCCAGCAGCTTGGCTATCAAATCCAATCAGCCCCAGCATTTT. The whole variable domain, remainder taken from reference TRBV5-5 and TRBJ1-5, is DAGVTQSPTHLIKTRGQQVTLRCSPISGHKSVSWYQQVLGQGPQFIFQYYEKEERGRGNFPDRFSARQFPNYSSELNVNALLLGDSALYLCASSLAIKSNQPQHFGDGTRLSIL.

This chain joins TRBV18 and TRBJ2-7; D is unresolved. The CDR3 loop spans 14 amino acids. V dropped 6 bases and J dropped 6 bases, with 18 bases sitting between them. Germline CDR1 is KGHSH and CDR2 is LQKENI. The CDR3 loop is CASSPRSLTSEQYF. The CDR3, as DNA: TGTGCCAGCTCCCCCAGGTCTCTAACCAGCGAGCAGTACTTC. Full variable domain (rest looked up from reference TRBV18 and TRBJ2-7): NAGVMQNPRHLVRRRGQEARLRCSPMKGHSHVYWYRQLPEEGLKFMVYLQKENIIDESGMPKERFSAEFPKEGPSILRIQQVVRGDSAAYFCASSPRSLTSEQYFGPGTRLTVT.

The V gene is TRBV10-3, the J gene TRBJ1-3; D is perhaps TRBD1 (6 bases). The CDR3 sequence is 16 residues long. With 4 bases removed from V and 4 bases from J, the gap between germline ends came to 17 bases. The V gene's germline CDR1 is ENHRY and CDR2 SYGVKD. In DNA form, the CDR3 reads TGTGCCATCAGTGGTCCGGACAGCCTTTTGGGAAACACCATATATTTT. This codes for CAISGPDSLLGNTIYF.

The chain couples TRBV5-1 to TRBJ1-3, with D uncertain. With 1 base removed from V and 2 bases from J, the gap between germline ends came to 19 bases. There are 18 residues in the CDR3. Germline assignment: CDR1 SGHRS and CDR2 YFSETQ. The CDR3 loop reads CASSLFVGRALTGNTIYF. In DNA, the CDR3 is TGCGCCAGCAGCTTGTTCGTCGGGCGGGCCCTTACTGGAAACACCATATATTTT.

V gene TRBV5-1 combines with J gene TRBJ2-5; D not resolved. CDR3 length: 14 amino acids. Germline V gene sequence: CDR1 SGHRS, CDR2 YFSETQ. Trimming cost V 0 bases and J 0 bases, with 6 bases left between them. The CDR3 sequence is CASSLVADQETQYF. The CDR3, as DNA: TGCGCCAGCAGCTTGGTGGCAGACCAAGAGACCCAGTACTTC.

The chain joins TRBV11-2 to TRBJ1-1; no clear D. The length of the CDR3 is 14 residues. The V gene's germline CDR1 is SGHAT and CDR2 FQNNGV. V lost 3 bases and J lost 6, with 14 bases in between. The CDR3 DNA reads as TGTGCCAGCAGCTTCCGGCGAACTAACGCTGAAGCTTTCTTT. This translates into CASSFRRTNAEAFF. The whole variable domain, remainder taken from reference TRBV11-2 and TRBJ1-1, is EAGVAQSPRYKIIEKRQSVAFWCNPISGHATLYWYQQILGQGPKLLIQFQNNGVVDDSQLPKDRFSAERLKGVDSTLKIQPAKLEDSAVYLCASSFRRTNAEAFFGQGTRLTVV.

The chain combines TRBV18 with TRBJ1-3; the match to TRBD1 covers 7 bases. This CDR3 is 16 amino acids long. Germline assignment: CDR1 KGHSH and CDR2 LQKENI. The junction had 6 bases not matched to a gene; V was cut back by 2 bases and J by 2 bases. The chain's CDR3 is CASSPTAGGAGNTIYF. The CDR3 region has the DNA TGTGCCAGCTCACCAACGGCAGGGGGAGCTGGAAACACCATATATTTT.

The rearrangement uses TRBV18 and TRBJ2-1; D is possibly TRBD2 (5 bases). The V gene lost 6 bases and the J gene lost 3 bases, with 9 bases spanning the gap. CDR1 is KGHSH, CDR2 LQKENI, per germline. The CDR3 loop spans 13 amino acids. CDR3 sequence: CASSPGGYNEQFF. For the CDR3, the DNA is TGTGCCAGCTCCCCTGGAGGCTACAATGAGCAGTTCTTC.

This rearrangement joins TRBV3-1 (or the pseudogene TRBV3-2) to TRBJ2-7; D is possibly TRBD2 (6 bases). Deletions cut 4 bases from V and 3 bases from J, with 34 bases between. This CDR3 region has 21 residues. Per the germline V gene, CDR1 is LGHDT and CDR2 is YNNKEL (reference sequence). The CDR3 DNA follows: TGTGCCAGCAGCCCCTCCGCCCGGATACTAGCTATCCGTTCCCCCGACTACGAGCAGTACTTC. Translated, it gives CASSPSARILAIRSPDYEQYF.

The chain combines TRBV7-9 with TRBJ2-1, with a possible D match to TRBD2 (6 bases). Germline V gives CDR1 SEHNR, CDR2 FQNEAQ (reference sequence). Trimming cost V 8 bases and J 2 bases, with 13 bases left between them. This CDR3 contains 14 residues. CDR3 loop: CASLKEGAYNEQFF. The CDR3 coding sequence is TGTGCCAGCCTCAAGGAGGGAGCCTACAATGAGCAGTTCTTC.

Note on this clone: A read error may account for a junction end that differs from germline. The V gene is TRBV6-5, the J gene TRBJ1-6, with D possibly being TRBD1 (5 bases). Germline lookup yields CDR1 MNHEY and CDR2 SVGAGI. The CDR3 runs to 13 residues. The CDR3 region is CASSYGGGSPLRF. The CDR3 nucleotides are TGTGCCAGCAGTTACGGGGGGGGTTCACCCCTCCGCTTT.

Only one count was recorded for this clone. The J gene is TRBJ2-3, the V gene TRBV5-1; maybe TRBD2 (7 bases). The CDR3 is 16 residues long. The germline V gene encodes CDR1 SGHRS and CDR2 YFSETQ. Deletions cut 3 bases from V and 4 bases from J, with 18 bases between. As DNA, the CDR3 is TGCGCCAGCAGCTCCCGAGGGGGGGGCAGCTCAGATACGCAGTATTTT. Protein: CASSSRGGGSSDTQYF.

In its sample, this clone was seen a few times. The chain combines TRBV2 with TRBJ1-2; 9 positions match TRBD1. Germline CDR1 reads SNHLY; CDR2 reads FYNNEI. The CDR3 extends over 14 amino acids. Trimming cost V 2 bases and J 10 bases; bases outside gene matches: 8. CDR3 sequence reads: CASSERGTGPAYTF. The CDR3 DNA sequence: TGTGCCAGCAGTGAACGGGGGACAGGGCCCGCCTACACCTTC.

This chain links TRBV30 with TRBJ1-1; D is uncertain. Germline V gene sequence: CDR1 GTSNPN, CDR2 SVGIG (reference sequence). This CDR3 is 13 amino acids long. V gave up 4 bases and J gave up 0 bases, with 9 bases separating them. CDR3 sequence (DNA): TGTGCCTGGACCAAGCAGGTGAACACTGAAGCTTTCTTT. Its protein product is CAWTKQVNTEAFF.